This T cell receptor (beta chain) was sequenced during a study of T cell responses to AZD1222 COVID-19 vaccine. The CDR3 consists of 13 residues. V lost 2 bases and J lost 5, with 8 bases in between. Germline CDR1 is SGHVS and CDR2 is FQNEAQ. Study conclusions and caveats: Compared with day 0, the breadth and depth of the Spike-specific TCR repertoire rose significantly after two doses of AZD1222. With dominance at 160-218 and 743-854, vaccine-associated CD4 TCRs spanned spike. White British people made up most donors, females outnumbered males, and clonal diversity was possibly underestimated.

Details on this clone: What it recognizes is unknown.

Clones were sequenced by immunoSEQ multiplex PCR, and TCRdb holds only the in-frame ones, with some missing. The sample comprises about 150,000 clones, 80% to 95% of which are singletons, and about 2.5% rests with the top ten. The receptor comes from an adult in good health. Here the sequenced sample was peripheral blood, taken on day 0 of AZD1222 vaccination. The chain joins TRBV7-8 to TRBJ2-3, with D tentatively TRBD2 (6 bases). Here the CDR3 DNA reads TGTGCCAGCAGCTTACCCGGGGGAGATACGCAGTATTTT. Translated, it gives CASSLPGGDTQYF.